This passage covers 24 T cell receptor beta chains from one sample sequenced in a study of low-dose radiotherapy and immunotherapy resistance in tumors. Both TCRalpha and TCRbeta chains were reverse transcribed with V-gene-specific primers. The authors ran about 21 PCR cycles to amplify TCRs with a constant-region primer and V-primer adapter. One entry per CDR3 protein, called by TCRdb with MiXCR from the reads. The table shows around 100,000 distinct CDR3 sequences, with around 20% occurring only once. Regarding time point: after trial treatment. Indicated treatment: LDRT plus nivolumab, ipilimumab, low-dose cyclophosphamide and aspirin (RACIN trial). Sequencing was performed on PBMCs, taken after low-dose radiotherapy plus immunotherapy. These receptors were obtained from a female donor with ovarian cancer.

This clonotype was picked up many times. CDR3 region: CSVVSGVGADNEQFF. As DNA, the CDR3 is TGCAGCGTTGTATCGGGAGTGGGAGCGGACAATGAGCAGTTCTTC. This rearrangement joins TRBV29-1 to TRBJ2-1; a possible D gene is TRBD2 (6 bases). Trimming removed 4 bases from V and 5 bases from J, with 18 bases in between. This CDR3 is 15 amino acids long. Looked up from germline, CDR1 is SQVTM and CDR2 is ANQGSEA.

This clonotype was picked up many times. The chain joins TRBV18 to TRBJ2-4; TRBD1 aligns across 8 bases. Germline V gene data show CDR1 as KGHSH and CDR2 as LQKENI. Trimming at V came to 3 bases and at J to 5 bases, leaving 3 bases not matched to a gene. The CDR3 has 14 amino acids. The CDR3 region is CASSPRQGQNIQYF. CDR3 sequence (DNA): TGTGCCAGCTCACCCCGACAGGGGCAAAACATTCAGTACTTC.

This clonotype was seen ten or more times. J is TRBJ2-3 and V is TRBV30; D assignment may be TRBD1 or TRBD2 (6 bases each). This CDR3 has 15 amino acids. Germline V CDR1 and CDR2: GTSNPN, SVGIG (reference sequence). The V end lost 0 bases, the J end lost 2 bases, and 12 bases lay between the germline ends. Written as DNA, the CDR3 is TGTGCCTGGAGTGTAAAGGGGGGATACACAGATACGCAGTATTTT. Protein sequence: CAWSVKGGYTDTQYF.

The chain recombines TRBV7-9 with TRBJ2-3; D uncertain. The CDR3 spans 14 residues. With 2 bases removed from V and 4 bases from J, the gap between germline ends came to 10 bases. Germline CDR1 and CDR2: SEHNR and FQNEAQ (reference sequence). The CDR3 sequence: CASSLNQVADTQYF. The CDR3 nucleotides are TGTGCCAGCAGCTTAAACCAGGTGGCAGATACGCAGTATTTT. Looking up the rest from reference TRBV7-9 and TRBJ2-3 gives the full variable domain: DTGVSQNPRHKITKRGQNVTFRCDPISEHNRLYWYRQTLGQGPEFLTYFQNEAQLEKSRLLSDRFSAERPKGSFSTLEIQRTEQGDSAMYLCASSLNQVADTQYFGPGTRLTVL.

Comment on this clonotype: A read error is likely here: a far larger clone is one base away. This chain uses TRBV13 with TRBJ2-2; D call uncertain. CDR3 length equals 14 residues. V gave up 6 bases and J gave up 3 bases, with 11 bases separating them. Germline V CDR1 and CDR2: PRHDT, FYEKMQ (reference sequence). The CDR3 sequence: CASSVIEDTGELFF. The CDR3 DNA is TGTGCCAGCAGTGTGATCGAGGACACCGGGGAGCTGTTTTTT. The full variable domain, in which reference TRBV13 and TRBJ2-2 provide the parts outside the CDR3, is AAGVIQSPRHLIKEKRETATLKCYPIPRHDTVYWYQQGPGQDPQFLISFYEKMQSDKGSIPDRFSAQQFSDYHSELNMSSLELGDSALYFCASSVIEDTGELFFGEGSRLTVL.

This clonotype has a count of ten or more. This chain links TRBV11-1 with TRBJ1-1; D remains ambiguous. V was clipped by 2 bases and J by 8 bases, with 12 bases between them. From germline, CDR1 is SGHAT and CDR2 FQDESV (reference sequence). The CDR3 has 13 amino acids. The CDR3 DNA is TGTGCCAGCAGCTTATCCGAGGGCCCAGAAGCTTTCTTT. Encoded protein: CASSLSEGPEAFF.

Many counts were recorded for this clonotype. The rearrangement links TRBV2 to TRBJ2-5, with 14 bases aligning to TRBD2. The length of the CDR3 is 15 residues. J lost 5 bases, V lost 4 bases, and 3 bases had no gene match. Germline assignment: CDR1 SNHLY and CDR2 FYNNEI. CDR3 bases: TGTGCCAGCAGTGGGACTAGCGGGGGGTCGGAGACCCAGTACTTC. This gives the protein CASSGTSGGSETQYF.

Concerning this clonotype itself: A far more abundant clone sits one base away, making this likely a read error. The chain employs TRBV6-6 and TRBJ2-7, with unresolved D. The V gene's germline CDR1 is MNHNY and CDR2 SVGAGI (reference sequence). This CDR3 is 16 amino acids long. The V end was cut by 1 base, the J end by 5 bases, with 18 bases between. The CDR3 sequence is CASSYFAASSVHEQYF. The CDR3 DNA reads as TGTGCCAGCAGTTACTTCGCCGCCAGCTCGGTCCACGAGCAGTACTTC.

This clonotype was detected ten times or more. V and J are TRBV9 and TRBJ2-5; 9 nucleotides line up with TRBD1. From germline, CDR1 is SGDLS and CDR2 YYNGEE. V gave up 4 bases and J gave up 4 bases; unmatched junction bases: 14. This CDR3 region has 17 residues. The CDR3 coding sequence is TGTGCCAGCAGCTTACGACCGGGACAGGGTCCCCCAGAGACCCAGTACTTC. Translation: CASSLRPGQGPPETQYF.

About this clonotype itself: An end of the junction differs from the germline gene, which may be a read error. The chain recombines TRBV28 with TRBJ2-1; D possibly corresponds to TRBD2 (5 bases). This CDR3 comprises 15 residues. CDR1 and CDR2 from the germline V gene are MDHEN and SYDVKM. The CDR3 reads CATSGRGSSYNEQFF. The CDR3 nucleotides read TGTGCCACCAGTGGTCGGGGAAGCTCCTACAATGAGCAGTTCTTC.

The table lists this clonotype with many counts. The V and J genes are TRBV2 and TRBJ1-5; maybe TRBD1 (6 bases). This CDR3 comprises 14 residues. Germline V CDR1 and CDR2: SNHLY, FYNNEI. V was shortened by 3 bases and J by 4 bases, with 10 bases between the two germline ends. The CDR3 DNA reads TGTGCCAGCAGTGAGGGCAGGGGTAATCAGCCCCAGCATTTT. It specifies CASSEGRGNQPQHF.

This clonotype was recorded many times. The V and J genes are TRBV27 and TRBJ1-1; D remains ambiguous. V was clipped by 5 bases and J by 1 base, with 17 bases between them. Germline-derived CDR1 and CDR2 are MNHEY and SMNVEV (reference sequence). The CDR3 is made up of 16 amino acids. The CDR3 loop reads CASSPGKGRENTEAFF. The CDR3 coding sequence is TGTGCCAGCAGTCCAGGTAAAGGGAGGGAGAACACTGAAGCTTTCTTT.

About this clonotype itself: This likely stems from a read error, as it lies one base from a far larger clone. For the CDR3, the DNA is TGTGCCAGCAGCTTGGGAGAGAGGTCGAATGAAAAACTGTTTTTT. This encodes CASSLGERSNEKLFF. The chain carries TRBV5-8 and TRBJ1-4, with D unresolved. Looked up from germline, CDR1 is SGHTS and CDR2 is YDEGEE. V dropped 0 bases and J dropped 5 bases, with 11 bases sitting between them. The CDR3 covers 15 residues.

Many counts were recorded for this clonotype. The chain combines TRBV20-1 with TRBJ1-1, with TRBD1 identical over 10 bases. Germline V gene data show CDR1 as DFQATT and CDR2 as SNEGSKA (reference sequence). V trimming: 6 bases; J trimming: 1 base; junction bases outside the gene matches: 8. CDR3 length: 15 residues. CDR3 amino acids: CSASGDRGTNTEAFF. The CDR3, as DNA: TGCAGTGCGTCGGGGGACAGGGGAACGAACACTGAAGCTTTCTTT.

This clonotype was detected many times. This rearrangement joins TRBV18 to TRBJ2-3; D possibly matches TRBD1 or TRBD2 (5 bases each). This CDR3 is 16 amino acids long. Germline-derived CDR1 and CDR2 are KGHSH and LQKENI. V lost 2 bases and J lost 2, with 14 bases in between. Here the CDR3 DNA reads TGTGCCAGCTCACCATTCTCTCGGGGACCCACAGATACGCAGTATTTT. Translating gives CASSPFSRGPTDTQYF.

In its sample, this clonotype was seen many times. CDR3 sequence: CASRGPLVPGLGDRSYEQYF. CDR3 nucleotides: TGTGCCAGCAGGGGACCACTCGTTCCGGGACTCGGGGACAGGTCCTACGAGCAGTACTTC. This sequence joins TRBV12-3 or TRBV12-4 and TRBJ2-7, with 8 bases that match TRBD1. The CDR3 length is 20 residues. Trimming at V came to 6 bases and at J to 1 base, leaving 23 bases not matched to a gene.

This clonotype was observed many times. The DNA of the CDR3 is TGTGCCAGCAGCCAAGATACGCCAGGTTCCTACGAGCAGTACTTC. Protein sequence: CASSQDTPGSYEQYF. V and J are TRBV14 and TRBJ2-7; D remains ambiguous. The CDR3 runs 15 residues. Trimming took off 0 bases at V and 1 base at J, with 10 bases between the two ends. CDR1 and CDR2 from the germline V gene are SGHDN and FVKESK. The whole variable domain, filled in from reference TRBV14 and TRBJ2-7, reads EAGVTQFPSHSVIEKGQTVTLRCDPISGHDNLYWYRRVMGKEIKFLLHFVKESKQDESGMPNNRFLAERTGGTYSTLKVQPAELEDSGVYFCASSQDTPGSYEQYFGPGTRLTVT.

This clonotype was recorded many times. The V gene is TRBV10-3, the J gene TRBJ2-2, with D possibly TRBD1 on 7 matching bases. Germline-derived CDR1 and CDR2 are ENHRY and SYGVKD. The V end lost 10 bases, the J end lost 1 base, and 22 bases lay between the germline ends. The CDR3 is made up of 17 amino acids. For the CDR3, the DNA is TGTGCCACCAAACCGAACAGGGGAGGAAGGAACACCGGGGAGCTGTTTTTT. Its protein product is CATKPNRGGRNTGELFF.

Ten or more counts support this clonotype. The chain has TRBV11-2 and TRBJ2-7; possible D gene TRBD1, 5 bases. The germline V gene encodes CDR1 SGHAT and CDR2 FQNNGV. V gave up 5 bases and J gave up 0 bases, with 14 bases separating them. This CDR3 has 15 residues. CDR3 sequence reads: CASSPNRLLSYEQYF. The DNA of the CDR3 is TGTGCCAGCAGCCCCAACAGGTTACTCTCCTACGAGCAGTACTTC.

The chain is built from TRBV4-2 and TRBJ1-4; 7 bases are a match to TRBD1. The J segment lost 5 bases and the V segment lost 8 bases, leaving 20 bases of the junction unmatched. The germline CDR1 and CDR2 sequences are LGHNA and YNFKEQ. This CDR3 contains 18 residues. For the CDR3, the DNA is TGTGCCAGCGGAAGGGGGCAGGGGGGAGTGGAGGCGAATGAAAAACTGTTTTTT. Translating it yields CASGRGQGGVEANEKLFF.

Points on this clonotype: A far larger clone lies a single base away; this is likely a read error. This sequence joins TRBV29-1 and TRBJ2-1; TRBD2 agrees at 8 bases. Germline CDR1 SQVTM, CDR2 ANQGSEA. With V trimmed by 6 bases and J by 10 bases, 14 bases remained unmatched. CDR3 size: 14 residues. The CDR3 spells CSVGGRTSSYEQFF. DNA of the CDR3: TGCAGCGTCGGTGGTAGGACTAGCTCCTACGAGCAGTTCTTC.

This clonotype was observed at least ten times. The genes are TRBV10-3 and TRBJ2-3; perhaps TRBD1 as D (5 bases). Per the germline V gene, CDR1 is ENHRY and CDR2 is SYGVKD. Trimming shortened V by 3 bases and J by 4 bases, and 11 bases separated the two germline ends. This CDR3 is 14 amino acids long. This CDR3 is CAISEGDRPDTQYF. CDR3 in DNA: TGTGCCATCAGTGAAGGCGACAGACCAGATACGCAGTATTTT.

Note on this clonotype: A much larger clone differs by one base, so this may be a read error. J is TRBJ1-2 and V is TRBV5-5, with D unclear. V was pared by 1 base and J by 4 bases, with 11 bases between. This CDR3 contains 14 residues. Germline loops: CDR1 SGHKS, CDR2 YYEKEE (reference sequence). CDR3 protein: CASSLKYSSYGYTF. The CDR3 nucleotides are TGTGCCAGCAGCTTGAAGTACAGCAGCTATGGCTACACCTTC.

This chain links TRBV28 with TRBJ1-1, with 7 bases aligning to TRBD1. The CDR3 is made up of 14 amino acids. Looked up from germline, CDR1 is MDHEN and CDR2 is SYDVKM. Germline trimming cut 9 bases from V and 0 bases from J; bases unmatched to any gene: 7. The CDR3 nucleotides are TGTGCCAGGTCTGCGGGACAGATGAACACTGAAGCTTTCTTT. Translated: CARSAGQMNTEAFF.